These T cell receptor beta chains were read from a single sample in a study of T cells after yellow fever vaccination. Via MiXCR, TCRdb re-called the 5' RACE reads, giving one row per CDR3 protein. The table has about 350,000 distinct CDR3 sequences, under 14% seen once; the top ten hold 18%. The specimen comprised PBMCs, sampled on the day of the first yellow fever vaccination. These receptors were collected from a man aged 18 to 35 who received the YFV17D yellow fever vaccine. CDR3s include the opening cysteine and the closing phenylalanine or tryptophan. Fields, in order: D gene, J gene, V gene, clone size, CDR3 DNA, CDR3 protein. D genes are given only for firm matches. Part of the rows lack a size; the others show once, few, many or a class for expanded clones.

D gene: NA
J gene: TRBJ2-5
V gene: TRBV9
clone size: NA
CDR3 DNA: TGTGCCAGCAGCGTAGCGTCCGGCAGAGAGACCCAGTACTTC
CDR3 protein: CASSVASGRETQYF

D gene: NA
J gene: TRBJ2-1
V gene: TRBV20-1
clone size: NA
CDR3 DNA: TGCAGTGCTACCCCAGGTTCCTCCTACAATGAGCAGTTCTTC
CDR3 protein: CSATPGSSYNEQFF

D gene: NA
J gene: TRBJ2-3
V gene: TRBV5-1
clone size: NA
CDR3 DNA: TGCGCCAGCGGCGAATACAGGGTTGGCACAGATACGCAGTATTTT
CDR3 protein: CASGEYRVGTDTQYF

D gene: NA
J gene: TRBJ2-1
V gene: TRBV3-1
clone size: NA
CDR3 DNA: TGTGCCAGCTGCCAAGGCCGAGGCGTTTACAATGAGCAGTTCTTC
CDR3 protein: CASCQGRGVYNEQFF

D gene: TRBD2
J gene: TRBJ2-2
V gene: TRBV24-1
clone size: NA
CDR3 DNA: TGTGCCACCAGTGATTCCCCTCGGGGGGCCGGGGAGCTGTTTTTT
CDR3 protein: CATSDSPRGAGELFF

D gene: TRBD2
J gene: TRBJ2-1
V gene: TRBV5-1
clone size: many
CDR3 DNA: TGCGCCAGCAGCTTCATTACTAGCGGGCGAGGCAATGAGCAGTTCTTC
CDR3 protein: CASSFITSGRGNEQFF

D gene: TRBD2
J gene: TRBJ2-1
V gene: TRBV5-1
clone size: few
CDR3 DNA: TGCGCCAGCAGCTCCCGCCTCGTTAGCGGGGGCCCTGTGGGGAATGAGCAGTTCTTC
CDR3 protein: CASSSRLVSGGPVGNEQFF

D gene: TRBD2
J gene: TRBJ2-5
V gene: TRBV12-3/TRBV12-4
clone size: many
CDR3 DNA: TGTGCCAGCAGTTTAGGGGCGGGGGGCCCGGAGACCCAGTACTTC
CDR3 protein: CASSLGAGGPETQYF

D gene: TRBD2
J gene: TRBJ2-5
V gene: TRBV6-2/TRBV6-3
clone size: NA
CDR3 DNA: TGTGCCAGCAGTTACGCGCGGGGGATCCAAGAGACCCAGTACTTC
CDR3 protein: CASSYARGIQETQYF

D gene: TRBD2
J gene: TRBJ2-4
V gene: TRBV20-1
clone size: few
CDR3 DNA: TGCAGTGCTTATTTTAGCGGGGGGGCCGGGGCCAAAAACATTCAGTACTTC
CDR3 protein: CSAYFSGGAGAKNIQYF

D gene: NA
J gene: TRBJ2-3
V gene: TRBV6-5
clone size: NA
CDR3 DNA: TGTGCCAGCAGTTTAACAGCCGGGTTACAAGTCCCAGATACGCAGTATTTT
CDR3 protein: CASSLTAGLQVPDTQYF

D gene: NA
J gene: TRBJ1-6
V gene: TRBV25-1
clone size: NA
CDR3 DNA: TGTGCCAGGCCGCGGTCCTATAATTCACCCCTCCACTTT
CDR3 protein: CARPRSYNSPLHF

D gene: NA
J gene: TRBJ2-3
V gene: TRBV14
clone size: NA
CDR3 DNA: TGTGCCAGCAGCCCGAACCCCCTGGCAGATACGCAGTATTTT
CDR3 protein: CASSPNPLADTQYF

D gene: NA
J gene: TRBJ2-5
V gene: TRBV7-2
clone size: NA
CDR3 DNA: TGTGCCAGCACTAGGTCCTCCCAAGAGACCCAGTACTTC
CDR3 protein: CASTRSSQETQYF

D gene: NA
J gene: TRBJ2-1
V gene: TRBV20-1
clone size: many
CDR3 DNA: TGCAGTGCTAGATGGGGGAAGGGTATCGGTGAGCAGTTCTTC
CDR3 protein: CSARWGKGIGEQFF

D gene: TRBD1
J gene: TRBJ1-6
V gene: TRBV7-2
clone size: NA
CDR3 DNA: TGTGCCAGCAGCGTAACCGGGACAGGGGACTCACCCCTCCACTTT
CDR3 protein: CASSVTGTGDSPLHF

D gene: TRBD1
J gene: TRBJ2-5
V gene: TRBV7-2
clone size: NA
CDR3 DNA: TGTGCCAGCAGCTTAGCGAGGGGGCCAGTGGAGACCCAGTACTTC
CDR3 protein: CASSLARGPVETQYF

D gene: NA
J gene: TRBJ2-3
V gene: TRBV20-1
clone size: few
CDR3 DNA: TGCAGTGCTAGTCAGGGGGATACGCAGTATTTT
CDR3 protein: CSASQGDTQYF

D gene: NA
J gene: TRBJ2-1
V gene: TRBV11-1
clone size: many
CDR3 DNA: TGTGCCAGCAGCTTTATAAGGGGTCAGACCTACAATGAGCAGTTCTTC
CDR3 protein: CASSFIRGQTYNEQFF

D gene: TRBD2
J gene: TRBJ2-3
V gene: TRBV12-3/TRBV12-4
clone size: few
CDR3 DNA: TGTGCCAGCAGTTTAGGGAGACTAGCGCACGGCACAGATACGCAGTATTTT
CDR3 protein: CASSLGRLAHGTDTQYF

D gene: NA
J gene: TRBJ2-4
V gene: TRBV5-1
clone size: NA
CDR3 DNA: TGCGCCAGCAGCTTGGAAGGGGTGCGGAACATTCAGTACTTC
CDR3 protein: CASSLEGVRNIQYF

D gene: TRBD1
J gene: TRBJ2-2
V gene: TRBV12-3/TRBV12-4
clone size: NA
CDR3 DNA: TGTGCCAGCAGACCCGGGACAGGGAACACCGGGGAGCTGTTTTTT
CDR3 protein: CASRPGTGNTGELFF

D gene: TRBD2
J gene: TRBJ2-3
V gene: TRBV12-3/TRBV12-4
clone size: many
CDR3 DNA: TGTGCCAGCAGTAGCTCCCACAGCGGGGGGATCTCAGATACGCAGTATTTT
CDR3 protein: CASSSSHSGGISDTQYF

D gene: NA
J gene: TRBJ1-2
V gene: TRBV6-2/TRBV6-3
clone size: NA
CDR3 DNA: TGTGCCAGCAGTTACGATCTCGGCTACACCTTC
CDR3 protein: CASSYDLGYTF

D gene: NA
J gene: TRBJ1-5
V gene: TRBV10-3
clone size: NA
CDR3 DNA: TGTGCCATCAGTGATGGGGACACCCGGGGGAGCAATCAGCCCCAGCATTTT
CDR3 protein: CAISDGDTRGSNQPQHF

D gene: TRBD1
J gene: TRBJ1-1
V gene: TRBV7-2
clone size: NA
CDR3 DNA: TGTGCCAGCAGCGCGGGGGACAGGGGGGCGGTCGTGGCTTTCTTT
CDR3 protein: CASSAGDRGAVVAFF

D gene: NA
J gene: TRBJ2-1
V gene: TRBV4-3
clone size: NA
CDR3 DNA: TGCGCCAGCAGCCAAGATTTAGCGGACTACAATGAGCAGTTCTTC
CDR3 protein: CASSQDLADYNEQFF

D gene: NA
J gene: TRBJ1-2
V gene: TRBV7-9
clone size: NA
CDR3 DNA: TGTGCCAGCAGCTCCCTGTCGCAGAACTTTGGCTACACCTTC
CDR3 protein: CASSSLSQNFGYTF

D gene: NA
J gene: TRBJ2-5
V gene: TRBV2
clone size: few
CDR3 DNA: TGTGCCAGCAGGGAGGGTCGGACCCAGTACTTC
CDR3 protein: CASREGRTQYF

D gene: NA
J gene: TRBJ1-2
V gene: TRBV7-9
clone size: few
CDR3 DNA: TGTGCCAGCAGCTTAGACTACAGGGACTTTGCTTACACCTTC
CDR3 protein: CASSLDYRDFAYTF

D gene: TRBD2
J gene: TRBJ2-7
V gene: TRBV15
clone size: NA
CDR3 DNA: TGTGCCACCAGCAGAGATCTAGCGGGGTCCTACGAGCAGTACTTC
CDR3 protein: CATSRDLAGSYEQYF

D gene: TRBD1
J gene: TRBJ2-1
V gene: TRBV18
clone size: NA
CDR3 DNA: TGTGCCAGCTCAAGCCTGACAGGGGCAGGTTCCAATGAGCAGTTCTTC
CDR3 protein: CASSSLTGAGSNEQFF

D gene: NA
J gene: TRBJ2-7
V gene: TRBV7-9
clone size: NA
CDR3 DNA: TGTGCCAGTGGGGGTTACGAGCAGTACTTC
CDR3 protein: CASGGYEQYF

D gene: TRBD1
J gene: TRBJ2-7
V gene: TRBV5-6
clone size: few
CDR3 DNA: TGTGCCAGCAGGGTGACAGGGATGAGCTACGAGCAGTACTTC
CDR3 protein: CASRVTGMSYEQYF

D gene: NA
J gene: TRBJ1-3
V gene: TRBV4-3
clone size: NA
CDR3 DNA: TGCGCCAGCAGCCAAGCGACAGCTTCTGGAAACACCATATATTTT
CDR3 protein: CASSQATASGNTIYF

D gene: NA
J gene: TRBJ1-3
V gene: TRBV5-1
clone size: few
CDR3 DNA: TGCGCCAGCAGTTTCGGACAATCTGGGGAAAACACCATATATTTT
CDR3 protein: CASSFGQSGENTIYF

D gene: NA
J gene: TRBJ2-1
V gene: TRBV27
clone size: NA
CDR3 DNA: TGTGCCAGCAGCCTGAGGCTGGGACTCCACCAAGGGCAGTTCTTC
CDR3 protein: CASSLRLGLHQGQFF

D gene: NA
J gene: TRBJ1-2
V gene: TRBV10-3
clone size: NA
CDR3 DNA: TGTGCCATCAGTTCAGGGGTCAACTATGGCTACACCTTC
CDR3 protein: CAISSGVNYGYTF

D gene: NA
J gene: TRBJ2-1
V gene: TRBV6-1
clone size: NA
CDR3 DNA: TGTGCCACCTCCGAGCAATTGGGGGCACTAGGGAATGAGCAGTTCTTC
CDR3 protein: CATSEQLGALGNEQFF

D gene: TRBD1
J gene: TRBJ2-6
V gene: TRBV20-1
clone size: NA
CDR3 DNA: TGCAGTGCCCGGGGACAGGGGTTCGGGGCCAACGTCCTGACTTTC
CDR3 protein: CSARGQGFGANVLTF

D gene: NA
J gene: TRBJ2-5
V gene: TRBV24-1
clone size: few
CDR3 DNA: TGTGCCACCAGTGACGGGTCCCAAGAGACCCAGTACTTC
CDR3 protein: CATSDGSQETQYF

D gene: TRBD2
J gene: TRBJ2-1
V gene: TRBV5-5
clone size: few
CDR3 DNA: TGTGCCAGCATCTCGGGGGGGCCTGACAATGAGCAGTTCTTC
CDR3 protein: CASISGGPDNEQFF